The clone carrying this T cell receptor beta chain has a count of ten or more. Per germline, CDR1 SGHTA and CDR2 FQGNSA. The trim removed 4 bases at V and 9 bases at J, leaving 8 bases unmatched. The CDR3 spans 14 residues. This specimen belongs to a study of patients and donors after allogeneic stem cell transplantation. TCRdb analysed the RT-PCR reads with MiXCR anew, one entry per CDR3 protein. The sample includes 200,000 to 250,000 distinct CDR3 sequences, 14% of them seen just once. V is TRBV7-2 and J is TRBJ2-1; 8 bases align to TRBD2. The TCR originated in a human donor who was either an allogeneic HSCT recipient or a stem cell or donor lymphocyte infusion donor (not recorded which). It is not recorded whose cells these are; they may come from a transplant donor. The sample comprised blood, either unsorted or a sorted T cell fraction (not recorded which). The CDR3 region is CASSSRTSLVEQFF. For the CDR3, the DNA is TGTGCCAGCAGCTCCAGGACTAGCTTGGTTGAGCAGTTCTTC.